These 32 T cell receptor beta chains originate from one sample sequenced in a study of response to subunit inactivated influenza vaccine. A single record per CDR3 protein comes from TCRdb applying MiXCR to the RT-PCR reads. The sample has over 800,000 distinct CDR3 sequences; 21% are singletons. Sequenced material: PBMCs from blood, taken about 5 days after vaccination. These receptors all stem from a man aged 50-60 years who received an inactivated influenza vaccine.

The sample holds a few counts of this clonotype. For the CDR3, the DNA is TGCGCCAGCAGCAAACAGGGCGGGAACACTGAAGCTTTCTTT. It yields the protein CASSKQGGNTEAFF. The chain employs TRBV5-1 and TRBJ1-1; perhaps TRBD1 as D (6 bases). The CDR3 consists of 14 residues. The ends were cut back, 4 bases at V and 1 base at J, with 11 bases in the middle. Germline V gene lookup returns CDR1 SGHRS and CDR2 YFSETQ.

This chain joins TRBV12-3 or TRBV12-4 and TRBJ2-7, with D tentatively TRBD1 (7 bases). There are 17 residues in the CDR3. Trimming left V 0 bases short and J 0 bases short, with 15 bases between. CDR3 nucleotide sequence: TGTGCCAGCAGTTTAGCGCGGGACAGCCGGAGCTCCTACGAGCAGTACTTC. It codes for CASSLARDSRSSYEQYF.

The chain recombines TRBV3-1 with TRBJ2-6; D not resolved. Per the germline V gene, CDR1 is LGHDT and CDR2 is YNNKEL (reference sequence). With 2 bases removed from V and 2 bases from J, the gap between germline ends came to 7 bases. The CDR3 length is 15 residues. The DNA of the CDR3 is TGTGCCAGCAGCCAAAGGAACACTGGGGCCAACGTCCTGACTTTC. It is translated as CASSQRNTGANVLTF.

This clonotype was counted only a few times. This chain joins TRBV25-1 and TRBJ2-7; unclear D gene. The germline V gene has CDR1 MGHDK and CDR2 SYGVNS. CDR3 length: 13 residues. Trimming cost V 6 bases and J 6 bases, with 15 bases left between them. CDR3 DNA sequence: TGTGCCAGCAGCCGCGGAGTCCAGCTCGAGCAGTACTTC. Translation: CASSRGVQLEQYF.

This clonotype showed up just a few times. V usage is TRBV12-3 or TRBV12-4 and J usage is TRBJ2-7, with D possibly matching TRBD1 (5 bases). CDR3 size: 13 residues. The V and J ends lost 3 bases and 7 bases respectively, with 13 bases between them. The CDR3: CASSFPGLGEQYF. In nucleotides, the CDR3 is TGTGCCAGCAGTTTCCCAGGGCTGGGGGAGCAGTACTTC.

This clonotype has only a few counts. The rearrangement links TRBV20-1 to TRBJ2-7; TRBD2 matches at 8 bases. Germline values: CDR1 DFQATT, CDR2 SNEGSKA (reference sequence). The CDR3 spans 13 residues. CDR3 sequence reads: CSVPRAGGYEQYF. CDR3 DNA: TGCAGCGTTCCTAGGGCGGGAGGCTACGAGCAGTACTTC.

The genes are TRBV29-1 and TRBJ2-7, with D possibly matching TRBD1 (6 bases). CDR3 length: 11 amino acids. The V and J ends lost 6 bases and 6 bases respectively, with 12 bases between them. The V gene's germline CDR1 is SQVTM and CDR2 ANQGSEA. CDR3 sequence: CSVEGVSEQYF. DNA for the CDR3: TGCAGCGTCGAGGGGGTCTCCGAGCAGTACTTC.

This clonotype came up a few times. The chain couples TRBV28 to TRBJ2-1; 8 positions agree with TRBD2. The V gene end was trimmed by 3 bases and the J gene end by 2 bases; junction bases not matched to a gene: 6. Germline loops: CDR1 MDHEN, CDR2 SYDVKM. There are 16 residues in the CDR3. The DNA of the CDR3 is TGTGCCAGCAGTTTCGGGGGGGCCGGAACCTACAATGAGCAGTTCTTC. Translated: CASSFGGAGTYNEQFF.

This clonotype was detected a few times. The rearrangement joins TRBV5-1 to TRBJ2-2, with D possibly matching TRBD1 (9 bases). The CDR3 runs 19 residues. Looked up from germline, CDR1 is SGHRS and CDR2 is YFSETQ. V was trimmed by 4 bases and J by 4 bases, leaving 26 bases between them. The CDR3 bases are TGCGCCAGCAGCCTCGGGACAGGGAAACTAGCGGACTTCACCGGGGAGCTGTTTTTT. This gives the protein CASSLGTGKLADFTGELFF.

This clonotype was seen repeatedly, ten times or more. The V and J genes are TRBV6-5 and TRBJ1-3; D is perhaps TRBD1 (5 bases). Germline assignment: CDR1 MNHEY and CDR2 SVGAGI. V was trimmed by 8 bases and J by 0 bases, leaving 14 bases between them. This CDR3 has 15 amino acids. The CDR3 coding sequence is TGTGCCAGCCGCCGGGACGGATACTCTGGAAACACCATATATTTT. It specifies CASRRDGYSGNTIYF.

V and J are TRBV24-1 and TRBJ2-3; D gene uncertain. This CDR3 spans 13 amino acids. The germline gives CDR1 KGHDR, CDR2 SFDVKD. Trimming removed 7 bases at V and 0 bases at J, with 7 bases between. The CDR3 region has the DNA TGTGCCACCAGCAAGACTAGCACAGATACGCAGTATTTT. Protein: CATSKTSTDTQYF.

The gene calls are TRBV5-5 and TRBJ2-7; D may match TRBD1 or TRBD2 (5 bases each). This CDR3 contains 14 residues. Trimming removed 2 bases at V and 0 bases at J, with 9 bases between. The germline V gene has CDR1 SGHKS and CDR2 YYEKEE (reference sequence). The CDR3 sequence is CASSFQGPSYEQYF. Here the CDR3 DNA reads TGTGCCAGCAGCTTTCAGGGACCCTCCTACGAGCAGTACTTC.

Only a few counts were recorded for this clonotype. The CDR3, as DNA: TGTGCCAGCAGTTATGCATGGACAGGTTCCTACGAGCAGTACTTC. Translation gives CASSYAWTGSYEQYF. The V gene is TRBV6-5, the J gene TRBJ2-7, with TRBD1 matching 7 bases. Germline CDR1 and CDR2: MNHEY and SVGAGI. Trimming took 3 bases from V and 1 from J; bases not matched to a gene: 6. The CDR3 consists of 15 residues.

The DNA of the CDR3 is TGTGCCAGCAGCTTGGGAGCCGTTGCAACTAATGAAAAACTGTTTTTT. This translates into CASSLGAVATNEKLFF. J is TRBJ1-4 and V is TRBV5-5, with D unresolved. Between the trimmed V and J ends, which lost 0 bases and 0 bases, there was a span of 9 bases. Germline loops: CDR1 SGHKS, CDR2 YYEKEE (reference sequence). This CDR3 is 16 amino acids long.

The DNA of the CDR3 is TGTGCCAGCAGCAAAACGAGTTGGCCACTAGCGGGACCTACCCACCTCCAAGAGACCCAGTACTTC. Residues: CASSKTSWPLAGPTHLQETQYF. The genes are TRBV21-1 and TRBJ2-5; TRBD2, the table's D call, was not compared with the DNA. TRBV21-1 corresponds to a pseudogene. This CDR3 spans 22 amino acids.

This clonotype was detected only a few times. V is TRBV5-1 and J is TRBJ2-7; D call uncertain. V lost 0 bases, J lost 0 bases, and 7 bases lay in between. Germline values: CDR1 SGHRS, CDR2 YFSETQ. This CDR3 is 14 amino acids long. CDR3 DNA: TGCGCCAGCAGCTTGGAGGCGGACTCCTACGAGCAGTACTTC. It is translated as CASSLEADSYEQYF.

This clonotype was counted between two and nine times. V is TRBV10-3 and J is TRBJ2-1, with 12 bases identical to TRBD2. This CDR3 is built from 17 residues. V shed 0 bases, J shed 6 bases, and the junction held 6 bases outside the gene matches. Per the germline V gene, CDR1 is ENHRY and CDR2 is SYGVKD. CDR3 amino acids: CAISESASGRASNEQFF. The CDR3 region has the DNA TGTGCCATCAGTGAGTCGGCTAGCGGGAGGGCCTCCAATGAGCAGTTCTTC.

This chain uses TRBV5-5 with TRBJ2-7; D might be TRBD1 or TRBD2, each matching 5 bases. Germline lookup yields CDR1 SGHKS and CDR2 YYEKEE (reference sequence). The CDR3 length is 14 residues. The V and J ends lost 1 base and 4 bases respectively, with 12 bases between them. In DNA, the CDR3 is TGTGCCAGCAGCTTGACCGGGGCAGAATACGAGCAGTACTTC. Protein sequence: CASSLTGAEYEQYF.

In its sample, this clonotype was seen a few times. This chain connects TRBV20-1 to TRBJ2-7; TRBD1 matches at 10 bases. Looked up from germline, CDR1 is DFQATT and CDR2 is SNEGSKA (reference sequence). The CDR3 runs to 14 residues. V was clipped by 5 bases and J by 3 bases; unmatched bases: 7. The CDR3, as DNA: TGCAGTGCTCCCGCGGGACAGGGGTTCTACGAGCAGTACTTC. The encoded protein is CSAPAGQGFYEQYF.

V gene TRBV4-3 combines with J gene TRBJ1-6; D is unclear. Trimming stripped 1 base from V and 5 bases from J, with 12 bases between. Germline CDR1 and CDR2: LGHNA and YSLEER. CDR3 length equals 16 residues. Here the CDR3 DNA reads TGCGCCAGCAGCCAAGTGGCCGGGATGCATAATTCACCCCTCCACTTT. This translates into CASSQVAGMHNSPLHF.

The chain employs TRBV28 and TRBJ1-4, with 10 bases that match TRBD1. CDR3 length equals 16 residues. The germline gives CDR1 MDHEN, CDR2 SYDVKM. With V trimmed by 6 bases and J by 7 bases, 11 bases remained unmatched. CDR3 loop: CASSTDRGYQGEKLFF. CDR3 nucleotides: TGTGCCAGCAGCACGGACAGGGGGTATCAAGGTGAAAAACTGTTTTTT.

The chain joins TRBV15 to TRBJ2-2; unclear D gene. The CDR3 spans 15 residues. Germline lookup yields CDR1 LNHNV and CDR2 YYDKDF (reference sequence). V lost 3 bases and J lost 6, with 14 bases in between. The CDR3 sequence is CATSSVYGVAGELFF. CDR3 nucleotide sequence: TGTGCCACCAGCAGCGTATATGGAGTGGCCGGGGAGCTGTTTTTT.

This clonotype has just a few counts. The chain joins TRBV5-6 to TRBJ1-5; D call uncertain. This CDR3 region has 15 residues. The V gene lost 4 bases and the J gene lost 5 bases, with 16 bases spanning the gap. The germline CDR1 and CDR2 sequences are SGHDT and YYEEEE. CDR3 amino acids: CASSVGLGLDQPQHF. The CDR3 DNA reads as TGTGCCAGCAGCGTAGGGCTCGGATTGGATCAGCCCCAGCATTTT.

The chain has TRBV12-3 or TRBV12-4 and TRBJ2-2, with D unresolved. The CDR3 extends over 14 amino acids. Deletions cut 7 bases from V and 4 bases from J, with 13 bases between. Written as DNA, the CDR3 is TGTGCCAGCACCGAACCGACCGCCACCGGGGAGCTGTTTTTT. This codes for CASTEPTATGELFF.

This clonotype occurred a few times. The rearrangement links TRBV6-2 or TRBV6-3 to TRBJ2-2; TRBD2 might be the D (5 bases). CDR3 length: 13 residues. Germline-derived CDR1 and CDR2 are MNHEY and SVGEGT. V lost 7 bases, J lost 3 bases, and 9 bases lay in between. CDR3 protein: CASTDYHTGELFF. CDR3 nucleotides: TGTGCCAGCACCGACTATCACACCGGGGAGCTGTTTTTT.

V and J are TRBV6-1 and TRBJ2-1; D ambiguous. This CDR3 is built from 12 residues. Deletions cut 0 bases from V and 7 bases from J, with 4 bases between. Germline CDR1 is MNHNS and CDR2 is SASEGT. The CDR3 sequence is CASSEAGNEQFF. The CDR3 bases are TGTGCCAGCAGTGAAGCAGGTAATGAGCAGTTCTTC.

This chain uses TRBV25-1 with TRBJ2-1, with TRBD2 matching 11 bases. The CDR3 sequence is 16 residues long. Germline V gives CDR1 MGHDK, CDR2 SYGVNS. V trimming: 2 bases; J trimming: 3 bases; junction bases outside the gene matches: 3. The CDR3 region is CASSEELAGDYNEQFF. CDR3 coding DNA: TGTGCCAGCAGTGAAGAACTAGCGGGGGACTACAATGAGCAGTTCTTC.

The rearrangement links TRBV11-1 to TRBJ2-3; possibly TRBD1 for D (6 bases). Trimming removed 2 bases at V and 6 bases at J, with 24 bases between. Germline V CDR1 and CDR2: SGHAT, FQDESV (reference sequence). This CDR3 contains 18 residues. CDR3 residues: CASSLRPLRDFRGDTQYF. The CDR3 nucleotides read TGTGCCAGCAGCTTAAGGCCCCTCAGAGACTTCAGGGGTGATACGCAGTATTTT.

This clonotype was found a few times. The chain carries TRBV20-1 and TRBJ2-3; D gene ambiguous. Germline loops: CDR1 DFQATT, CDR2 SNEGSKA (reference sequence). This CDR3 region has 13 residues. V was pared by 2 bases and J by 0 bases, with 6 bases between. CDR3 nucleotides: TGCAGTGCTAGATACGGGAGCACAGATACGCAGTATTTT. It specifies CSARYGSTDTQYF.

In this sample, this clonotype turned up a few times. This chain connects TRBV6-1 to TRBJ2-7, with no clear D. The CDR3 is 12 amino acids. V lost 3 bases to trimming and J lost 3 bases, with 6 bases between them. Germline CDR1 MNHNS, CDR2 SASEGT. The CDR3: CASSEVNYEQYF. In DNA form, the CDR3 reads TGTGCCAGCAGTGAGGTCAACTACGAGCAGTACTTC.

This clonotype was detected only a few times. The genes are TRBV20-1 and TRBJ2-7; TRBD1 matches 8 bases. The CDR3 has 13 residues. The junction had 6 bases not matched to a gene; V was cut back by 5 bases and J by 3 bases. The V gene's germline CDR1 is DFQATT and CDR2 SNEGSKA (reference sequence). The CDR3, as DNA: TGCAGTGCTGCCCGGGACAGGTACTACGAGCAGTACTTC. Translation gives CSAARDRYYEQYF.

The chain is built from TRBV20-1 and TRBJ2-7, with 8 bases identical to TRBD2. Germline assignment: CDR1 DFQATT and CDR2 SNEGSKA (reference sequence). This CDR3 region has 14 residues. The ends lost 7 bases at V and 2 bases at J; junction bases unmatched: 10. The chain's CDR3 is CSGRPGTRAYEQYF. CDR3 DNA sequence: TGCAGTGGGCGCCCGGGGACTAGAGCCTACGAGCAGTACTTC.